The 3 T cell receptor beta chains below all came from one sample that was sequenced in a study of OX40 agonist ivuxolimab in advanced cancers. Profiled with immunoSEQ multiplex PCR; TCRdb holds only in-frame clones, not every one. The sample shows approximately 58,000 clones, around 83% of them seen only once. Sequencing used CD4+ or CD8+ T cells sorted from blood, obtained in a trial of the OX40 agonist ivuxolimab. The receptors originated from an adult with an advanced solid tumor such as melanoma, head and neck, liver or kidney cancer.

This clone was detected a few times. Written as DNA, the CDR3 is TGCGCCAGCAGCCAAGAATCGGGCTACGAGCAGTACTTC. Translation: CASSQESGYEQYF. The rearrangement uses TRBV4-1 and TRBJ2-7; the D is unclear. V lost 0 bases and J lost 3, with 6 bases in between. The CDR3 length is 13 residues. The germline gives CDR1 MGHRA, CDR2 YSYEKL.

CDR3 loop: CASSQGTGGTYEQYF. In DNA, the CDR3 is TGCGCCAGCAGCCAAGGGACAGGGGGCACCTACGAGCAGTACTTC. The chain links TRBV4-1 to TRBJ2-7; 11 bases are a match to TRBD1. The CDR3 runs 15 residues. The germline gives CDR1 MGHRA, CDR2 YSYEKL. J lost 2 bases, V lost 1 base, and 1 base had no gene match.

J is TRBJ2-2 and V is TRBV5-1; TRBD1 might be the D (6 bases). Trimming removed 2 bases at V and 5 bases at J, with 7 bases between. Germline CDR1 is SGHRS and CDR2 is YFSETQ. This CDR3 region has 13 residues. This CDR3 is CASSFGQTGELFF. The CDR3 region has the DNA TGCGCCAGCAGCTTCGGACAGACCGGGGAGCTGTTTTTT.